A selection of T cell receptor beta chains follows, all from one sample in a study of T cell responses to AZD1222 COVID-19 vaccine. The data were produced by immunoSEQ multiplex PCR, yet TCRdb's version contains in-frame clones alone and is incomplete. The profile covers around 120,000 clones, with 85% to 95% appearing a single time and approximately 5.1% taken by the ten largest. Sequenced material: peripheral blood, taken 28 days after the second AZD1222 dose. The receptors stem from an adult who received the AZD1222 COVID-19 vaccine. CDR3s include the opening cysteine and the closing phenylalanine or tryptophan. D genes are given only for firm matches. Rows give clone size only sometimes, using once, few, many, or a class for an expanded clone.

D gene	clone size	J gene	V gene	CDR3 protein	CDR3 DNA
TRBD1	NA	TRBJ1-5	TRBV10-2	CASATGGTQPQHF	TGCGCCAGCGCGACAGGGGGCACTCAGCCCCAGCATTTT
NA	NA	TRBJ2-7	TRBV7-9	CASSLAGSSAYEQYF	TGTGCCAGCAGCTTAGCGGGGAGTTCAGCTTACGAGCAGTACTTC
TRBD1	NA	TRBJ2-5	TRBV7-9	CASSTKTGWEETQYF	TGTGCCAGCAGCACTAAGACAGGGTGGGAAGAGACCCAGTACTTC
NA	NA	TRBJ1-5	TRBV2	CASRPDRGSNQPQHF	TGTGCCAGCAGGCCTGACAGAGGGAGCAATCAGCCCCAGCATTTT
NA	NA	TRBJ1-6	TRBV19	CASSRGGESPLHF	TGTGCCAGTAGCAGGGGAGGGGAATCACCCCTCCACTTT
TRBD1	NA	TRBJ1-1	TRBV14	CASSLRDSLPAFF	TGTGCCAGCAGCCTAAGGGACAGCCTCCCAGCTTTCTTT
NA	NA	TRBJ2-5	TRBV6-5	CASSYSGGQETQYF	TGTGCCAGCAGTTACTCGGGGGGGCAGGAGACCCAGTACTTC
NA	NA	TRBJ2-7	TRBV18	CASSPRGGARYEQYF	TGTGCCAGCTCACCCAGGGGGGGGGCGCGCTACGAGCAGTACTTC
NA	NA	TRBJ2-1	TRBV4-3	CASSQDWPRVREQFF	TGCGCCAGCAGCCAAGATTGGCCCCGGGTCCGTGAGCAGTTCTTC
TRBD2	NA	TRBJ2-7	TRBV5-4	CASTPLAGGPYEQYF	TGTGCCAGCACCCCACTAGCGGGAGGGCCCTACGAGCAGTACTTC
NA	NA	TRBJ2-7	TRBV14	CASSFRRGPYEQYF	TGTGCCAGCAGCTTTAGGAGGGGGCCCTACGAGCAGTACTTC
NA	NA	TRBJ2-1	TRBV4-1	CASSQERLEIYNEQFF	TGCGCCAGCAGCCAGGAAAGACTAGAAATCTACAATGAGCAGTTCTTC
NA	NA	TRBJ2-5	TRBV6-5	CASSSPSRVVETQYF	TGTGCCAGCAGCTCCCCTTCGAGAGTCGTGGAGACCCAGTACTTC
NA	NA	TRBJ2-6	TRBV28	CASRGTANVLTF	TGTGCCAGCAGGGGAACAGCCAACGTCCTGACTTTC
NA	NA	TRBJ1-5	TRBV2	CASSARVDSNQPQHF	TGTGCCAGCAGTGCCAGGGTGGATAGCAATCAGCCCCAGCATTTT
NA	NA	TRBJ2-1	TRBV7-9	CASDTWFVEGNEQFF	TGTGCCAGCGATACATGGTTTGTCGAGGGCAATGAGCAGTTCTTC
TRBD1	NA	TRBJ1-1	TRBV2	CASRETGANTEAFF	TGTGCCAGCAGAGAGACAGGGGCCAACACTGAAGCTTTCTTT
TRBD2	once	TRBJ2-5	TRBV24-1	CATSDPASGKETQYF	TGTGCCACCAGTGATCCTGCTAGCGGGAAAGAGACCCAGTACTTC
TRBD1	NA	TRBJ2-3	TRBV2	CASKDRGMGTDTQYF	TGTGCCAGCAAGGACAGGGGGATGGGCACAGATACGCAGTATTTT
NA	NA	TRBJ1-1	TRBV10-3	CAISVGERGRNTEAFF	TGTGCCATCAGTGTAGGTGAGAGGGGGAGGAACACTGAAGCTTTCTTT
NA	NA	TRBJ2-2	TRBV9	CASSIRGQNTGELFF	TGTGCCAGCAGCATACGGGGGCAGAACACCGGGGAGCTGTTTTTT
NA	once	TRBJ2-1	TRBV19	CASSMKSSYNEQFF	TGTGCCAGTAGTATGAAAAGCTCCTACAATGAGCAGTTCTTC
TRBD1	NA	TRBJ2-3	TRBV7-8	CASSFNDRVTDTQYF	TGTGCCAGCAGCTTCAATGACAGGGTCACAGATACGCAGTATTTT
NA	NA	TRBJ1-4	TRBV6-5	CASKTVTNEKLFF	TGTGCCAGTAAGACAGTAACTAATGAAAAACTGTTTTTT
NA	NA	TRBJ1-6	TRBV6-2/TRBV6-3	CASSPDRFGSPLHF	TGTGCCAGCAGTCCCGACAGGTTCGGATCACCCCTCCACTTT
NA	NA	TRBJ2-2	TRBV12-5	CASGLVQPMNTGELFF	TGTGCTAGTGGTTTGGTACAACCCATGAACACCGGGGAGCTGTTTTTT
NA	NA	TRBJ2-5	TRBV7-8	CASSLAFGFETQYF	TGTGCCAGCAGCTTAGCGTTCGGTTTTGAGACCCAGTACTTC
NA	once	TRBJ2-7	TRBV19	CASSIVAGNPYEQYF	TGTGCCAGTAGTATAGTCGCAGGCAATCCCTACGAGCAGTACTTC
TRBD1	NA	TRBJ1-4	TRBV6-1	CASSVPGRQGREKLFF	TGTGCCAGCAGTGTCCCTGGGAGACAGGGTCGGGAAAAACTGTTTTTT